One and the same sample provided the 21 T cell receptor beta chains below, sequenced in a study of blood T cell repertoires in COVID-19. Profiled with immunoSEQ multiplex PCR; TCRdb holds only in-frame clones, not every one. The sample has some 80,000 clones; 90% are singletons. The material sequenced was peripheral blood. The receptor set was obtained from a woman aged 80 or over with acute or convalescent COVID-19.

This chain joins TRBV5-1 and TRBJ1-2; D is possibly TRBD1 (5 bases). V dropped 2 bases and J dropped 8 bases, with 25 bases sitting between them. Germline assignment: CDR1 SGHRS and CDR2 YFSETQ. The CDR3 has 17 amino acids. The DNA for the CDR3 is TGCGCCAGCAGCTTTGATACAAGGGCAGCAGGGCGTCGGGGCTACACCTTC. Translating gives CASSFDTRAAGRRGYTF. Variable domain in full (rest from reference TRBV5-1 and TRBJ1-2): KAGVTQTPRYLIKTRGQQVTLSCSPISGHRSVSWYQQTPGQGLQFLFEYFSETQRNKGNFPGRFSGRQFSNSRSEMNVSTLELGDSALYLCASSFDTRAAGRRGYTFGSGTRLTVV.

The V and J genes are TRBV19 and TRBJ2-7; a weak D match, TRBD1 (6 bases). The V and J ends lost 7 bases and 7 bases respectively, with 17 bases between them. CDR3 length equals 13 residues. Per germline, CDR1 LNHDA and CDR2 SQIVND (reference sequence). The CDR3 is CASIGQTLGEQYF. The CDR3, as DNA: TGTGCCAGTATCGGACAGACCCTCGGGGAGCAGTACTTC.

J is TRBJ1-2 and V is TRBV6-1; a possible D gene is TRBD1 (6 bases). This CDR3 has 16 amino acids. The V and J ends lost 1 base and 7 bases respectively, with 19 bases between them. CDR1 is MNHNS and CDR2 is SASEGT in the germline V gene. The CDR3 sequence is CASSEVRVRGSGGYTF. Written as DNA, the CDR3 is TGTGCCAGCAGTGAAGTTCGGGTGAGGGGGAGCGGTGGCTACACCTTC.

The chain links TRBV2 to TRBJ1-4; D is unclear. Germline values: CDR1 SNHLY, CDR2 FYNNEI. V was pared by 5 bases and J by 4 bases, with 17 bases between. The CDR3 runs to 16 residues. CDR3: CASSRLDTVINEKLFF. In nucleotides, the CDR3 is TGTGCCAGCAGTCGCCTCGACACCGTTATTAATGAAAAACTGTTTTTT.

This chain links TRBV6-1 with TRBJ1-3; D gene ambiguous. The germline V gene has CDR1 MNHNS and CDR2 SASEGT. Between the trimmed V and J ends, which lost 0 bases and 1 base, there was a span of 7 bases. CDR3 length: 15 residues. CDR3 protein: CASSEAASSGNTIYF. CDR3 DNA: TGTGCCAGCAGTGAAGCCGCCAGTTCTGGAAACACCATATATTTT.

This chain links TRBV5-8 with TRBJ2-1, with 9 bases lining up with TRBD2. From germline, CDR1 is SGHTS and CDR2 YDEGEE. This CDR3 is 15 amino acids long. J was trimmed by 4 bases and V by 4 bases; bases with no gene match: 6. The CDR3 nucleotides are TGTGCCAGCAGCCCTACTAGCGGGCTATACAATGAGCAGTTCTTC. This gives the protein CASSPTSGLYNEQFF.

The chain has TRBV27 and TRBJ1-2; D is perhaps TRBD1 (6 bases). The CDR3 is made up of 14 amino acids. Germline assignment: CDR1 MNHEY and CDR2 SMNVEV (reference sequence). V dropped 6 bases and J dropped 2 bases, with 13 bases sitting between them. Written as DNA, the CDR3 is TGTGCCAGCAGCCGGGGGGGGCCCAACTATGGCTACACCTTC. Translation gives CASSRGGPNYGYTF.

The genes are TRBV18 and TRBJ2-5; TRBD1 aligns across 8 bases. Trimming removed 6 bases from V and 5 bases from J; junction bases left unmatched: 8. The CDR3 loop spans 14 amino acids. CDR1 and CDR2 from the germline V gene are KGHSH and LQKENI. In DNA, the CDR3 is TGTGCCAGCTCTCCGCGCAGGGGGCACGAGACCCAGTACTTC. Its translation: CASSPRRGHETQYF.

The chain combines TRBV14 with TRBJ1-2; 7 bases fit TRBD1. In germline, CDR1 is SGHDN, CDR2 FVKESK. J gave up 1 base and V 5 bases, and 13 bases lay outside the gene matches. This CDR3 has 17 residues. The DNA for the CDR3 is TGTGCCAGCAGCTTCTTCGCCGGACAGGACCTTAACTATGGCTACACCTTC. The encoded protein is CASSFFAGQDLNYGYTF.

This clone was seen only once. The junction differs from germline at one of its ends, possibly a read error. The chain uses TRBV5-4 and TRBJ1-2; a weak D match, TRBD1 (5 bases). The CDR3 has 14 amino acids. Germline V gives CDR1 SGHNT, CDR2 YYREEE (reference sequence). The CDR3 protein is CASRLGGHGYGYTF. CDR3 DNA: TGTGCCAGCAGATTGGGCGGACACGGCTATGGCTACACCTTC.

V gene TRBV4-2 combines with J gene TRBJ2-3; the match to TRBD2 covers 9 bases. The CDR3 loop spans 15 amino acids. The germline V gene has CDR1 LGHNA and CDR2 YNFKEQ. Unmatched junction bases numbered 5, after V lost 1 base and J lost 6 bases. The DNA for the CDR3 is TGTGCCAGCAGCCAAGGTCGGCGGGAGGGCGATACGCAGTATTTT. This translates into CASSQGRREGDTQYF.

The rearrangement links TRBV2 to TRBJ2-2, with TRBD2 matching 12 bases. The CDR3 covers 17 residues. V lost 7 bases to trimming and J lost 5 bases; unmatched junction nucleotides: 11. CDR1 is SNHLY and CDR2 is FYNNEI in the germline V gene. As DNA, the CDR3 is TGTGCCAGCAATCTAGCGGGAGGGCTCGGAAAGACCGGGGAGCTGTTTTTT. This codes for CASNLAGGLGKTGELFF.

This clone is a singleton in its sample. The CDR3 loop is CASRDYFGGETQYF. The CDR3 nucleotides are TGTGCCAGCAGGGACTATTTCGGTGGGGAGACCCAGTACTTC. The V call is TRBV27, the J call TRBJ2-5; a weak D match, TRBD2 (6 bases). Between the trimmed V and J ends, which lost 6 bases and 5 bases, there was a span of 16 bases. Germline V gene data show CDR1 as MNHEY and CDR2 as SMNVEV (reference sequence). The CDR3 is 14 residues long.

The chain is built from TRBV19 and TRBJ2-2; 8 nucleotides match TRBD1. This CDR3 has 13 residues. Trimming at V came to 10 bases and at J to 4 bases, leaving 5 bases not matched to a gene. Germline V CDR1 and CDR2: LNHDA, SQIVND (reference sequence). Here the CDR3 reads CATHRGVTGELFF. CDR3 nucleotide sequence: TGTGCCACTCACAGGGGGGTCACCGGGGAGCTGTTTTTT.

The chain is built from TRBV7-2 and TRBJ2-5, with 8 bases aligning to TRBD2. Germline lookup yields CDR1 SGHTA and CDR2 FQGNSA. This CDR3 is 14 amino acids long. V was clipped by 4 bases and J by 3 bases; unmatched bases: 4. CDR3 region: CASSSLRGEETQYF. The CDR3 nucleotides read TGTGCCAGCAGCTCTTTGCGGGGGGAAGAGACCCAGTACTTC.

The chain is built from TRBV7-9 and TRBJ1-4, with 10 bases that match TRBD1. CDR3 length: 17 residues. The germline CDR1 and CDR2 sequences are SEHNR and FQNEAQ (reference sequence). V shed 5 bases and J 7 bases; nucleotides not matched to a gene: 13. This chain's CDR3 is CASSVLSTGGRSEKLFF. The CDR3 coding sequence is TGTGCCAGCAGCGTCCTGTCGACAGGGGGCCGAAGTGAAAAACTGTTTTTT.

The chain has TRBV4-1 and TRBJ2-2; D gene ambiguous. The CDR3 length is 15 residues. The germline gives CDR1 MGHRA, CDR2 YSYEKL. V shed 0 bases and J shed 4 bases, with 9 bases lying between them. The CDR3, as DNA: TGCGCCAGCAGCCAAGAGGGCCCAGGCACCGGGGAGCTGTTTTTT. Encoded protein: CASSQEGPGTGELFF.

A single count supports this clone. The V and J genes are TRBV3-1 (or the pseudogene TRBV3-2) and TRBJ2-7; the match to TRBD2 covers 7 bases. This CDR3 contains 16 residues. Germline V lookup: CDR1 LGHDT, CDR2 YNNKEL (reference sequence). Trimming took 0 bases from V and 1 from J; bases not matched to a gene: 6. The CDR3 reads CASSQERRELSYEQYF. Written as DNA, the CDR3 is TGTGCCAGCAGCCAAGAACGGCGGGAGTTGTCCTACGAGCAGTACTTC.

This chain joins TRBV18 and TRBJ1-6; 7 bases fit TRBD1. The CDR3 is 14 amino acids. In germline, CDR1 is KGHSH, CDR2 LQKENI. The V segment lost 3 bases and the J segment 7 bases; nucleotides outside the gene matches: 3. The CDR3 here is CASSPRDRNSPLHF. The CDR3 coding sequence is TGTGCCAGCTCACCGCGGGACAGAAATTCACCCCTCCACTTT.

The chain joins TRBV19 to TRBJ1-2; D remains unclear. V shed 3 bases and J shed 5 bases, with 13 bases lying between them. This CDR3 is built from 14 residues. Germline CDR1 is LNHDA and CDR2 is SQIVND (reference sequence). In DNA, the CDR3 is TGTGCCAGTAGTATTGGCCAGGCCGCATATGGCTACACCTTC. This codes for CASSIGQAAYGYTF.

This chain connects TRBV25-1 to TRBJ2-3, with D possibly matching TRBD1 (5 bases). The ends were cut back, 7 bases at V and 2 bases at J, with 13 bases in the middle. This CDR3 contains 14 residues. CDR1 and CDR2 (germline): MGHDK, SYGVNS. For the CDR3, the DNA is TGTGCCAGCAAGGGGTACATTTCCACAGATACGCAGTATTTT. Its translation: CASKGYISTDTQYF.